One sample yielded the 5 T cell receptor beta chains listed below, sequenced in a study of CD8 T cells in Susac syndrome. Random hexamers were used to reverse transcribe 0.5 to 1 ug of RNA. TCRdb analysed the immunoSEQ multiplex PCR reads with MiXCR anew, one entry per CDR3 protein. The repertoire holds roughly 200,000 distinct CDR3 sequences, about 91% seen once, with around 0.079% in the top ten. The specimen sequenced was CD4+ T cells from PBMCs. The receptors here all came from a human donor with Susac syndrome.

The chain has TRBV7-2 and TRBJ2-7; a possible D gene is TRBD1 (6 bases). Germline CDR1 and CDR2: SGHTA and FQGNSA. V lost 2 bases and J lost 2, with 16 bases in between. The CDR3 runs to 16 residues. The CDR3 loop reads CASSLKRAGAPYEQYF. The CDR3 DNA follows: TGTGCCAGCAGCTTAAAAAGGGCAGGGGCGCCCTACGAGCAGTACTTC.

V is TRBV9 and J is TRBJ2-1; maybe TRBD2 (5 bases). V dropped 4 bases and J dropped 0 bases, with 8 bases sitting between them. The germline V gene has CDR1 SGDLS and CDR2 YYNGEE. This CDR3 is 14 amino acids long. CDR3 amino acids: CASSTRVSYNEQFF. The CDR3 bases are TGTGCCAGCAGCACGCGGGTCTCCTACAATGAGCAGTTCTTC. Full variable domain (missing parts from reference TRBV9 and TRBJ2-1): DSGVTQTPKHLITATGQRVTLRCSPRSGDLSVYWYQQSLDQGLQFLIQYYNGEERAKGNILERFSAQQFPDLHSELNLSSLELGDSALYFCASSTRVSYNEQFFGPGTRLTVL.

This clonotype showed up just once. This chain joins TRBV7-8 and TRBJ1-1; D call uncertain. Germline CDR1 is SGHVS and CDR2 is FQNEAQ. V was pared by 4 bases and J by 5 bases, with 14 bases between. The CDR3 is 14 amino acids. CDR3 DNA sequence: TGTGCCAGCAGCTCGGGCCATTCAAATACTGAAGCTTTCTTT. This gives the protein CASSSGHSNTEAFF.

This sequence joins TRBV20-1 and TRBJ1-1; D is undetermined. Between the trimmed V and J ends, which lost 0 bases and 8 bases, there was a span of 10 bases. The length of the CDR3 is 12 residues. Germline V lookup: CDR1 DFQATT, CDR2 SNEGSKA (reference sequence). In DNA form, the CDR3 reads TGCAGTGCTAGAGATCCCGGGAGCGAAGCTTTCTTT. Residues: CSARDPGSEAFF.

The V gene is TRBV5-1, the J gene TRBJ2-7; D call uncertain. The CDR3 consists of 12 residues. Germline V gene data show CDR1 as SGHRS and CDR2 as YFSETQ. Trimming pared 4 bases from V and 3 bases from J, leaving 8 bases between. The CDR3 DNA is TGCGCCAGCAGCCTAGACGTCTACGAGCAGTACTTC. Residues: CASSLDVYEQYF.